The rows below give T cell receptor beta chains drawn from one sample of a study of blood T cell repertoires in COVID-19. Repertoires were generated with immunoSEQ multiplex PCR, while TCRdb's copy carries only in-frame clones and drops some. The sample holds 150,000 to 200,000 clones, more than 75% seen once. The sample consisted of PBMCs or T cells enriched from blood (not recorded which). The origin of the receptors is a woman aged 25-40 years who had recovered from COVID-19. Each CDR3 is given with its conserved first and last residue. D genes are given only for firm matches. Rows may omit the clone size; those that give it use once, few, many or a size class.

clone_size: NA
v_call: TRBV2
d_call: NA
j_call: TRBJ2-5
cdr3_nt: TGTGCCAGCAGTGAGAACGGGGAGACCCAGTACTTC
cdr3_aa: CASSENGETQYF

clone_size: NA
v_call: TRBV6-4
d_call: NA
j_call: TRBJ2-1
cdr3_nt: TGTGCCAGCAGTGAAATAGCGGACAATGAGCAGTTCTTC
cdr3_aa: CASSEIADNEQFF

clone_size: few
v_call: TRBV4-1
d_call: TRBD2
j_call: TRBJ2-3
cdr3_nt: TGCGCCAGCAGCCAAGGAGGACTAGCGGGCCCAATAGATCGCACAGATACGCAGTATTTT
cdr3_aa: CASSQGGLAGPIDRTDTQYF

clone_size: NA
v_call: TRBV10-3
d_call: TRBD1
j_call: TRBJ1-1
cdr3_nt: TGTGCCATCAGTGAAGGGGGCGGTATGAACACTGAAGCTTTCTTT
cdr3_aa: CAISEGGGMNTEAFF

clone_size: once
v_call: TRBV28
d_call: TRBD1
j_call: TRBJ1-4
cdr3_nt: TGTGCCAGCAGTTCCACCCCACAGGGGGGTAATGAAAAACTGTTTTTT
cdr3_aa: CASSSTPQGGNEKLFF

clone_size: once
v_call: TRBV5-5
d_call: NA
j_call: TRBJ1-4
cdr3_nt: TGTGCCAGCAGCTTCGGTGAGAATAATGAAAAACTGTTTTTT
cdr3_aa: CASSFGENNEKLFF

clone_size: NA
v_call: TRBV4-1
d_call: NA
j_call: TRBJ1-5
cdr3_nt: TGCGCCAGCAGCCAAAATCCCCTTGTTGGCAATCAGCCCCAGCATTTT
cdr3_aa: CASSQNPLVGNQPQHF

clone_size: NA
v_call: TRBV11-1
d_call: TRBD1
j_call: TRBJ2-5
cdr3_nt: TGTGCCAGCAGCTTATCTCGACAGGGAGAGACCCAGTACTTC
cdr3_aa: CASSLSRQGETQYF

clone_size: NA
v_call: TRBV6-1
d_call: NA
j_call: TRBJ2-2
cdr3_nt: TGTGCCAGCAGTGAGCACAGTATTAGGGAGCTGTTTTTT
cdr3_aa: CASSEHSIRELFF

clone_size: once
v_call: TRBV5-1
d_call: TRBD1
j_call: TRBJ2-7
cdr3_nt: TGCGCCAGCAGCTCGACAGACAGGGTCGGGCAGTACTTC
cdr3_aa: CASSSTDRVGQYF

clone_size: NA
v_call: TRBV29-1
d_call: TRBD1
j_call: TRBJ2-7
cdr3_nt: TGCAGCGTCGCCGCCGGGCAGGGGGAAATAATCTACGAGCAGTACTTC
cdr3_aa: CSVAAGQGEIIYEQYF

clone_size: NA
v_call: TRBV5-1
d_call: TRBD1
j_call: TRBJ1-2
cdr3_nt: TGCGCCAGCAGCTTGGGACAGGGTGATCAAGGCTACACCTTC
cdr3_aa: CASSLGQGDQGYTF

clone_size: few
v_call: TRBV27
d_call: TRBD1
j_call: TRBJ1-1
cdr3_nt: TGTGCCAGCAGTCTCCCGGGACAGGGTTACACTGAAGCTTTCTTT
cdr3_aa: CASSLPGQGYTEAFF

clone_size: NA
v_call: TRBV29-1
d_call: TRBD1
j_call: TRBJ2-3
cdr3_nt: TGCAGCGTTGAAAAGGACAGGGGGCCAACGCAGTATTTT
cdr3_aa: CSVEKDRGPTQYF

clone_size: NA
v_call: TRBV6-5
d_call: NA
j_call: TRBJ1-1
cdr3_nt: TGTGCCAGCAGTTACTCGTCGGGGGAAGCCGCTACTGAAGCTTTCTTT
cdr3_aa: CASSYSSGEAATEAFF

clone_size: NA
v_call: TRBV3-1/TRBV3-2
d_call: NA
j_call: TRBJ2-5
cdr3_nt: TGTGCCAGCAGCCGAACACAAGAGACCCAGTACTTC
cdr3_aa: CASSRTQETQYF

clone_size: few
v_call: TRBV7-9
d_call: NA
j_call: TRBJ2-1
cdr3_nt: TGTGCCAGCAGCTTAGCGTCGCGGCTAGACCCTTACAATGAGCAGTTCTTC
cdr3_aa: CASSLASRLDPYNEQFF

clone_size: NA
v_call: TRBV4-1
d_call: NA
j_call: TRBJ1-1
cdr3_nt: TGCGCCAGCAGCCGACAGACTGATACTGAAGCTTTCTTT
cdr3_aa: CASSRQTDTEAFF

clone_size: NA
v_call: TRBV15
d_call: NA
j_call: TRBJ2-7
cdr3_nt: TGTGCCACCAGCAAACAACCGGGCTACGAGCAGTACTTC
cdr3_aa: CATSKQPGYEQYF

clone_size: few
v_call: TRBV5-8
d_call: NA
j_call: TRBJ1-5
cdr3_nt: TGTGCCAGCAGCTTTACTTTCCAGCCCCAGCATTTT
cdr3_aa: CASSFTFQPQHF

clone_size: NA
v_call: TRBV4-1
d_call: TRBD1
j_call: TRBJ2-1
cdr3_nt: TGCGCCAGCAGCCAAACCCAGACAGGGTGGTCCTACAATGAGCAGTTCTTC
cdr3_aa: CASSQTQTGWSYNEQFF

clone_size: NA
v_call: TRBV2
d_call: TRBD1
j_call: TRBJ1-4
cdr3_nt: TGTGCCAGCAGTGGACAGGGAAGATCGAATGAAAAACTGTTTTTT
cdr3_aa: CASSGQGRSNEKLFF

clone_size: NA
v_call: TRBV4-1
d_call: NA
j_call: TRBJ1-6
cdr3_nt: TGCGCCAGCAGTGGAAACAGCCAAGGCGGACCCCCCAGGGAAACTTCACCCCTCCACTTT
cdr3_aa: CASSGNSQGGPPRETSPLHF

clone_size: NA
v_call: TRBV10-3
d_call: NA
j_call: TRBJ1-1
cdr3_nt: TGTGCCATCAGTGATTTCGGGTCGAACACTGAAGCTTTCTTT
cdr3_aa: CAISDFGSNTEAFF

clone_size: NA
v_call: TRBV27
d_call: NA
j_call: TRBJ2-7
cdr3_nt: TGTGCCAGCAGTGTGACTAGCTCCTACGAGCAGTACTTC
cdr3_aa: CASSVTSSYEQYF

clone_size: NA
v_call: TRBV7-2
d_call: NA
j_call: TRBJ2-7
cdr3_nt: TGTGCCAGCAGCTTCCCCCTGGTTGGGGGGAGAGGGTCCTACGAGCAGTACTTC
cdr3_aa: CASSFPLVGGRGSYEQYF

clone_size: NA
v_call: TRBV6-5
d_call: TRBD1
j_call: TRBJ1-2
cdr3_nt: TGTGCCAGCAGTTACGGCCTGGGACAGGGGATGGGCTACACCTTC
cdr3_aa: CASSYGLGQGMGYTF

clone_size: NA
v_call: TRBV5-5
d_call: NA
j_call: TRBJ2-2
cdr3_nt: TGTGCCAGCAGCTTATGGCCTCAGGGAACTGCGAACACCGGGGAGCTGTTTTTT
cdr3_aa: CASSLWPQGTANTGELFF

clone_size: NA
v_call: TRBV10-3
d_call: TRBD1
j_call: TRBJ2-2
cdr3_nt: TGTGCCATCATGACAGGGGGTCGTACCGGGGAGCTGTTTTTT
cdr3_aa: CAIMTGGRTGELFF

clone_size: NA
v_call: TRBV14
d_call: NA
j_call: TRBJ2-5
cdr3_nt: TGTGCCAGCAGCCAAGGACTCCAAGAGACCCAGTACTTC
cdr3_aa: CASSQGLQETQYF

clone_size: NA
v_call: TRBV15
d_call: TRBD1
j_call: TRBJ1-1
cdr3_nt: TGTGCCACCAGCAGAGACGACAGGGTCACTGAAGCTTTCTTT
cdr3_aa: CATSRDDRVTEAFF

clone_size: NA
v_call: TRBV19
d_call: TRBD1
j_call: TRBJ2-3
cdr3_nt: TGTGCCAGTAGGGCCGGGACAGGGCCCACAGATACGCAGTATTTT
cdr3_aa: CASRAGTGPTDTQYF

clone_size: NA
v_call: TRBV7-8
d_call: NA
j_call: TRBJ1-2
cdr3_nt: TGTGCCAGCAGCCCTAACCCCGGGACAACGTCCGCCGACTTC
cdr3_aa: CASSPNPGTTSADF

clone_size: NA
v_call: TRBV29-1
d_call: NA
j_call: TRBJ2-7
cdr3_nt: TGCAGCGAGGAGGATTGTCGGGAGAACTACGAGCAGTACTTC
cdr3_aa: CSEEDCRENYEQYF

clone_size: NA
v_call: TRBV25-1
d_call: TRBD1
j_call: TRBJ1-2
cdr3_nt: TGTGCCAGCAGTCCACCTAACAGGGGACTTAACTATGGCTACACCTTC
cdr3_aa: CASSPPNRGLNYGYTF

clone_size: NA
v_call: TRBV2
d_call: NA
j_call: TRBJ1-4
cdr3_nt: TGTGCCAGCAGTGAATTTGCGGGGCCAGGCGGTCGAAAACTGTTTTTT
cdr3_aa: CASSEFAGPGGRKLFF

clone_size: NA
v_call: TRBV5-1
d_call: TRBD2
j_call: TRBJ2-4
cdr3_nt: TGCGCCAGCAGCTTGGACATCGGGACTAGCAAAGAAAACATTCAGTACTTC
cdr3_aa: CASSLDIGTSKENIQYF

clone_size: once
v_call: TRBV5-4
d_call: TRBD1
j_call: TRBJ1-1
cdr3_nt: TGTGCCAGCAGCTTAAGCGCCGGGACAGAACATGAAGCTTTCTTT
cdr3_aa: CASSLSAGTEHEAFF

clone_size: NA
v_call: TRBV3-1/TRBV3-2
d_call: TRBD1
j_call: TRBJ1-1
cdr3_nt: TGTGCCAGCAGCCAAGATAAAGGGGGCCTGGACACTGAAGCTTTCTTT
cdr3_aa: CASSQDKGGLDTEAFF

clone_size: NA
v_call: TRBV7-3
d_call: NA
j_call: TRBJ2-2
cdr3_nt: TGTGCCAGCAGGCCGACTGGGAGCCCCGGGGAGCTGTTTTTT
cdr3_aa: CASRPTGSPGELFF

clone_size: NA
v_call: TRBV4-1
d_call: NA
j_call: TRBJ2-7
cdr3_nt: TGCGCCAGCAGCCTAGAGAGGACCTACGAGCAGTACTTC
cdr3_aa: CASSLERTYEQYF

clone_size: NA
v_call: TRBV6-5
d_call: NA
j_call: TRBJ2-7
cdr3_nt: TGTGCCAGCAGCACAGGGACCCACTCCTACGAGCAGTACTTC
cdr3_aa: CASSTGTHSYEQYF

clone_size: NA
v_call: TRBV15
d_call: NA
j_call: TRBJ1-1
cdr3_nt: TGTGCCACCAGCAGAGATTCGGGGGGCACTGAAGCTTTCTTT
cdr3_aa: CATSRDSGGTEAFF

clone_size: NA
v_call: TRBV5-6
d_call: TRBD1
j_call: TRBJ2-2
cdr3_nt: TGTGCCAGCAGCTTGAAGACAGGGACATACACCGGGGAGCTGTTTTTT
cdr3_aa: CASSLKTGTYTGELFF

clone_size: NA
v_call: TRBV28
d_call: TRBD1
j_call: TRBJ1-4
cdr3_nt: TGTGCCAGCAGTAATGGGGGACAGGGGAGCGGGGGTGAAAAACTGTTTTTT
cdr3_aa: CASSNGGQGSGGEKLFF

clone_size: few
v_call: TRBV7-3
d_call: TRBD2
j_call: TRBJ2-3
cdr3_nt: TGTGCCAGCAGCGGCATGGGACTAGCCAATACGCAGTATTTT
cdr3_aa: CASSGMGLANTQYF

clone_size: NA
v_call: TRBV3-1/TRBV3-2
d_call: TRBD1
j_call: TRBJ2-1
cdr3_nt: TGTGCCAGCAGCCTTCGGGACAGGGGGGGTGAGCAGTTCTTC
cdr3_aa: CASSLRDRGGEQFF

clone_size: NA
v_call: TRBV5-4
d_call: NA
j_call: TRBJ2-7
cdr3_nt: TGTGCCAGCAGAGCGGATATATCCTACGAGCAGTACTTC
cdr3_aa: CASRADISYEQYF